These 16 T cell receptor beta chains came from one sample sequenced in a study of CD8 T cell repertoires and HIV-1 epitope variants. These receptors have no known antigen. Assay used: immunoSEQ multiplex PCR; TCRdb lists only in-frame clones, some missing. Among thousands of clones listed, 65% to 75% were seen once. The sample taken for sequencing was cultured CD8+ T cells derived from PBMCs. The source of these receptors is a male donor with HIV.

Here the CDR3 DNA reads TGTGCCAGCAGCGTGTGGGACGTCGGAGCTGGGGCCAACGTCCTGACTTTC. Its translation is CASSVWDVGAGANVLTF. The V gene is TRBV9, the J gene TRBJ2-6; D may be TRBD1 or TRBD2 (5 bases each). Trimming shortened V by 2 bases and J by 2 bases, and 14 bases separated the two germline ends. Germline V lookup: CDR1 SGDLS, CDR2 YYNGEE. This CDR3 has 17 residues. Full variable domain (missing parts from reference TRBV9 and TRBJ2-6): DSGVTQTPKHLITATGQRVTLRCSPRSGDLSVYWYQQSLDQGLQFLIQYYNGEERAKGNILERFSAQQFPDLHSELNLSSLELGDSALYFCASSVWDVGAGANVLTFGAGSRLTVL.

There are a few counts of this clone. The V call is TRBV7-9, the J call TRBJ2-2; no reliable D call. V was clipped by 2 bases and J by 2 bases, with 9 bases between them. The CDR3 contains 15 residues. The germline V gene has CDR1 SEHNR and CDR2 FQNEAQ (reference sequence). Written as DNA, the CDR3 is TGTGCCAGCAGCTTAACAGATTTCAACACCGGGGAGCTGTTTTTT. It translates to CASSLTDFNTGELFF.

The chain links TRBV23-1 to TRBJ1-2, with D possibly matching TRBD1 (5 bases). TRBV23-1 is an ORF, with its function uncertain. CDR3 size: 16 residues. The germline V and J ends were trimmed by 7 bases and 4 bases, with 22 bases remaining between them. For the CDR3, the DNA is TGCGCCAGCACCCCAACCCGTCGACAGAACCTCTATGGCTACACCTTC. Residues: CASTPTRRQNLYGYTF.

This sequence joins TRBV30 and TRBJ2-7, with TRBD1 matching over 10 bases. This CDR3 is 14 amino acids long. Germline values: CDR1 GTSNPN, CDR2 SVGIG (reference sequence). J was trimmed by 5 bases and V by 2 bases; bases with no gene match: 6. The CDR3 loop reads CAWSTGTGANEQYF. Written as DNA, the CDR3 is TGTGCCTGGAGTACCGGGACAGGGGCGAACGAGCAGTACTTC.

V usage is TRBV7-9 and J usage is TRBJ2-6; D is unresolved. Germline values: CDR1 SEHNR, CDR2 FQNEAQ (reference sequence). This CDR3 spans 16 amino acids. V lost 5 bases and J 2 bases, leaving 13 bases between the germline ends. CDR3 in DNA: TGTGCCAGCAGCCCCCCCCTGGGCCCTGGGGCCAACGTCCTGACTTTC. Translation gives CASSPPLGPGANVLTF.

The V and J genes are TRBV28 and TRBJ2-3; TRBD1 agrees at 8 bases. J gave up 5 bases and V 8 bases, and 6 bases lay outside the gene matches. The germline CDR1 and CDR2 sequences are MDHEN and SYDVKM. The CDR3 length is 13 residues. CDR3 sequence reads: CASLKDREDTQYF. The CDR3 DNA reads as TGTGCCAGCTTGAAGGACAGGGAAGATACGCAGTATTTT.

The chain has TRBV28 and TRBJ2-7, with D possibly matching TRBD1 (6 bases). This CDR3 is built from 14 residues. Trimming removed 3 bases from V and 4 bases from J, with 13 bases in between. CDR1 MDHEN and CDR2 SYDVKM come from the germline V gene. CDR3 bases: TGTGCCAGCAGTTTTCAGGGCAGGGGTTACGAGCAGTACTTC. It is translated as CASSFQGRGYEQYF.

This clone is medium-sized by share. The J gene is TRBJ1-2, the V gene TRBV28, with no clear D. Germline assignment: CDR1 MDHEN and CDR2 SYDVKM. The CDR3 contains 12 residues. Trimming shortened V by 5 bases and J by 8 bases, and 12 bases separated the two germline ends. The CDR3: CASSLDRWGYTF. The CDR3 DNA reads TGTGCCAGCAGTCTGGATCGCTGGGGCTACACCTTC.

A single count supports this clone. The chain recombines TRBV6-1 with TRBJ2-5; TRBD2 matches at 9 bases. The CDR3 covers 13 residues. Germline-derived CDR1 and CDR2 are MNHNS and SASEGT. Trimming took 6 bases from V and 5 from J; bases not matched to a gene: 4. The CDR3 nucleotides read TGTGCCAGCAGGGGGACTAGCTACGAGACCCAGTACTTC. It yields the protein CASRGTSYETQYF.

This clone has just a few counts. CDR3 DNA: TGTGCCAGCAGCTCCCCACTAGCGAGGAACGAGCAGTACTTC. Its translation: CASSSPLARNEQYF. The rearrangement links TRBV5-8 to TRBJ2-7; 7 bases are a match to TRBD2. The germline V gene encodes CDR1 SGHTS and CDR2 YDEGEE. This CDR3 has 14 residues. V lost 3 bases, J lost 5 bases, and 8 bases stayed unmatched.

V is TRBV10-2 and J is TRBJ2-1, with 9 bases fitting TRBD2. The CDR3 has 13 amino acids. CDR1 and CDR2 (germline): WSHSY, SAAADI. J gave up 5 bases and V 7 bases, and 3 bases lay outside the gene matches. The CDR3 sequence is CASKLAGNNEQFF. CDR3 in DNA: TGCGCCAGCAAACTAGCGGGCAACAATGAGCAGTTCTTC.

This clone was seen once. The genes are TRBV5-6 and TRBJ1-1; D might be TRBD1 (5 bases). CDR3 size: 12 residues. Per germline, CDR1 SGHDT and CDR2 YYEEEE. V was shortened by 0 bases and J by 10 bases, with 10 bases between the two germline ends. Here the CDR3 reads CASSLEEGRAFF. CDR3 nucleotides: TGTGCCAGCAGCTTGGAGGAGGGGAGAGCTTTCTTT.

This clone is judged medium-sized (0.01 to 0.1%). The chain is built from TRBV27 and TRBJ1-2, with 9 nucleotides matching TRBD1. Germline loops: CDR1 MNHEY, CDR2 SMNVEV (reference sequence). J gave up 3 bases and V 6 bases, and 8 bases lay outside the gene matches. This CDR3 comprises 15 residues. Written as DNA, the CDR3 is TGTGCCAGCAGGAGTGGACAGGGGCGTGACTATGGCTACACCTTC. As protein: CASRSGQGRDYGYTF.

V usage is TRBV21-1 and J usage is TRBJ2-7; the table's D call TRBD2 went unverified against the DNA. TRBV21-1 counts as a pseudogene. This CDR3 is built from 16 residues. DNA of the CDR3: TGTGCCAGCAGCAAAGAAGCGGGCCTGAGAACCTACGAGCAGTACTTC. Translated: CASSKEAGLRTYEQYF.

The chain recombines TRBV15 with TRBJ1-2; D is unclear. V lost 4 bases and J 0 bases, leaving 3 bases between the germline ends. Germline-derived CDR1 and CDR2 are LNHNV and YYDKDF (reference sequence). The CDR3 is 12 amino acids. The CDR3 bases are TGTGCCACCAGCAAGGCTAACTATGGCTACACCTTC. This translates into CATSKANYGYTF.

The rearrangement links TRBV4-1 to TRBJ2-7; 10 bases fit TRBD1. The CDR3 is 14 residues long. Germline V gene data show CDR1 as MGHRA and CDR2 as YSYEKL. V trimming: 5 bases; J trimming: 2 bases; junction bases outside the gene matches: 3. CDR3 DNA sequence: TGCGCCAGCAGCTCCGGGACAGGGGCCTACGAGCAGTACTTC. It specifies CASSSGTGAYEQYF.